This TCR beta chain derives from a study of beta chain features in type 1 diabetes. The ends were cut back, 8 bases at V and 3 bases at J, with 13 bases in the middle. The CDR3 has 13 amino acids. Germline values: CDR1 MNHNY, CDR2 SVGAGI (reference sequence). Of note for this clone: A far larger clone lies a single base away; this is likely a read error.

The authors reverse transcribed all of the isolated RNA, so sequencing captured expressed TCRB transcripts. Here immunoSEQ multiplex PCR was the method, and the copy in TCRdb shows in-frame clones only, minus some. The sample lists under 350,000 clones, about 8.5% occurring once. The sample was central memory CD4+ T cells from blood. The receptor was derived from a woman under 30 in good health. The genes are TRBV6-6 and TRBJ2-5, with D perhaps matching TRBD2 (6 bases). The chain's CDR3 is CASSVPGEETQYF. In DNA, the CDR3 is TGTGCCAGCTCGGTACCGGGGGAAGAGACCCAGTACTTC.